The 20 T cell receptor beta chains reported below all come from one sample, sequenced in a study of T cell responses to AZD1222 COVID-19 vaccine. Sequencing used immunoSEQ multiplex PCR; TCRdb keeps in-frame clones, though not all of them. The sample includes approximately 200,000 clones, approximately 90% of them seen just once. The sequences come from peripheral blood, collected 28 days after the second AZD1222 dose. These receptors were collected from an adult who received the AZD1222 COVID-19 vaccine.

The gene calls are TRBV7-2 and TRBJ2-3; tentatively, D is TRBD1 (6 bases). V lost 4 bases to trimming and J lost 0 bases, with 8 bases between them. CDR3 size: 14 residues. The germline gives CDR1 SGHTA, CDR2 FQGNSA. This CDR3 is CASSSDRSTDTQYF. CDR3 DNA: TGTGCCAGCAGCTCCGACAGGAGCACAGATACGCAGTATTTT. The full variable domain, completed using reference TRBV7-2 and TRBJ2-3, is GAGVSQSPSNKVTEKGKDVELRCDPISGHTALYWYRQSLGQGLEFLIYFQGNSAPDKSGLPSDRFSAERTGGSVSTLTIQRTQQEDSAVYLCASSSDRSTDTQYFGPGTRLTVL.

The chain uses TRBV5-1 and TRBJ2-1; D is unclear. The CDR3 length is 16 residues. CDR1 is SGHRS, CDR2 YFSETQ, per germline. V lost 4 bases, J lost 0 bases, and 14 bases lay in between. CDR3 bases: TGCGCCAGCAGCCCCGACGGGTTGAGCTCCTACAATGAGCAGTTCTTC. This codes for CASSPDGLSSYNEQFF.

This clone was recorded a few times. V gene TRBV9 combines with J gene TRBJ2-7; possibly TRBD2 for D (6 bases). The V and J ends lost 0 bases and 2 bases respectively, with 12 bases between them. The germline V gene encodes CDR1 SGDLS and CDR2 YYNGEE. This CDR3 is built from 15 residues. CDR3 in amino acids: CASSVAPGEPYEQYF. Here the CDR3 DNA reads TGTGCCAGCAGCGTAGCGCCGGGAGAGCCCTACGAGCAGTACTTC.

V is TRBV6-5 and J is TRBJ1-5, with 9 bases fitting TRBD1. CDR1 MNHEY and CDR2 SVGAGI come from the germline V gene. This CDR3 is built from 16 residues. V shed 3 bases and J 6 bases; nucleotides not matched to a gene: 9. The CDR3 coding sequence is TGTGCCAGCAGTTATAGAGGACAGGGGATGAGTCAGCCCCAGCATTTT. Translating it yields CASSYRGQGMSQPQHF.

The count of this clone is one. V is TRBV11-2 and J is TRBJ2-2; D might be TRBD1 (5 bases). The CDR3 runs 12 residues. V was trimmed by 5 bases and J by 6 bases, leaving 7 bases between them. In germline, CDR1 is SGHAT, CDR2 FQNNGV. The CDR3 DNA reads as TGTGCCAGCAGCCTCAGGGCCGGGGAGCTGTTTTTT. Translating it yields CASSLRAGELFF.

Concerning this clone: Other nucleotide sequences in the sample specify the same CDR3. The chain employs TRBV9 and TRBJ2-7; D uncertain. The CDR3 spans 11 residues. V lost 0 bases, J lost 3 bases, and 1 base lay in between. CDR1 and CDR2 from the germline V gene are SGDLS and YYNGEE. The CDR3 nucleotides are TGTGCCAGCAGCGTAGACTACGAGCAGTACTTC. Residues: CASSVDYEQYF.

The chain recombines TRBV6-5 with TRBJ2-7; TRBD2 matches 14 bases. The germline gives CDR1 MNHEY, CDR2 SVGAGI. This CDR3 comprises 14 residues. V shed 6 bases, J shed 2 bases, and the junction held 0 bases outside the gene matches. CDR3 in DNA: TGTGCCAGCAGGGGACTAGCGGGGGCCTACGAGCAGTACTTC. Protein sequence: CASRGLAGAYEQYF.

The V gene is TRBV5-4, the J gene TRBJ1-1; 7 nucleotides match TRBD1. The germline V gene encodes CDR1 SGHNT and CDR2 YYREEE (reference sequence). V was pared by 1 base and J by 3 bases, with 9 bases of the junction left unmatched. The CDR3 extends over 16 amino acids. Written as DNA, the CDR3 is TGTGCCAGCAGCTTGACAGGGGTTCGTCCCTACACTGAAGCTTTCTTT. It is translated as CASSLTGVRPYTEAFF.

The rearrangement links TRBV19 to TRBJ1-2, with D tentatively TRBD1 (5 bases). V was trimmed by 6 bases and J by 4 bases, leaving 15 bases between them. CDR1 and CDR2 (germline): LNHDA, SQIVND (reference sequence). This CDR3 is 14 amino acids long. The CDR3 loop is CASRISPGGYGYTF. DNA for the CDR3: TGTGCCAGTAGGATATCCCCTGGGGGCTATGGCTACACCTTC. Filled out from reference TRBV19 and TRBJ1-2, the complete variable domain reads DGGITQSPKYLFRKEGQNVTLSCEQNLNHDAMYWYRQDPGQGLRLIYYSQIVNDFQKGDIAEGYSVSREKKESFPLTVTSAQKNPTAFYLCASRISPGGYGYTFGSGTRLTVV.

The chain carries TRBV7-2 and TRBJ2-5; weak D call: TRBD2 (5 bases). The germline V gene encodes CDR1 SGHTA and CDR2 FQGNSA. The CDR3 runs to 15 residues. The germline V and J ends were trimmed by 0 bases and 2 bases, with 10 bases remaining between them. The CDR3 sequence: CASSLARGLQETQYF. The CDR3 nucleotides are TGTGCCAGCAGCTTAGCCCGAGGGCTACAAGAGACCCAGTACTTC. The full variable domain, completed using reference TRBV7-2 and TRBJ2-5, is GAGVSQSPSNKVTEKGKDVELRCDPISGHTALYWYRQSLGQGLEFLIYFQGNSAPDKSGLPSDRFSAERTGGSVSTLTIQRTQQEDSAVYLCASSLARGLQETQYFGPGTRLLVL.

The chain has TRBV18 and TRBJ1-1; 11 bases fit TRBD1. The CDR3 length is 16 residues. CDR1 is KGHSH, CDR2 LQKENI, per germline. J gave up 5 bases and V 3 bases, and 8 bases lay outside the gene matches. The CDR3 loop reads CASSPIGQGARTEAFF. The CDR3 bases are TGTGCCAGCTCACCTATTGGACAGGGGGCGCGGACTGAAGCTTTCTTT.

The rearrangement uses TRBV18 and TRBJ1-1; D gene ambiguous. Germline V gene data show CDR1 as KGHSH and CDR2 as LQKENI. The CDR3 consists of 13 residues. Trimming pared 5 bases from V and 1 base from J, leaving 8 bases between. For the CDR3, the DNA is TGTGCCAGCTCAAGGACTTCGAACACTGAAGCTTTCTTT. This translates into CASSRTSNTEAFF.

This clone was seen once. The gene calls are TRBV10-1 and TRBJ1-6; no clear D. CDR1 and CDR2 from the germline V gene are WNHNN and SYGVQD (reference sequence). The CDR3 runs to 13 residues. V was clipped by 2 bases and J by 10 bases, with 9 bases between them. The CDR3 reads CASSENDYSPLHF. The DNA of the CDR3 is TGCGCCAGCAGTGAGAACGACTACTCACCCCTCCACTTT.

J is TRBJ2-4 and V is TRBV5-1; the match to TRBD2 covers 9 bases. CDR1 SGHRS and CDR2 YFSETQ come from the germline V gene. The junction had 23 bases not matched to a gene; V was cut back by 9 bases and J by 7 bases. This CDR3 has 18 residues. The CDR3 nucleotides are TGCGCCACCCCCCTTTATAGGACTAGCGTGAAGGAATGGAACATTCAGTACTTC. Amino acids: CATPLYRTSVKEWNIQYF. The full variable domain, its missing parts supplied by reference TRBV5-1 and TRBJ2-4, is KAGVTQTPRYLIKTRGQQVTLSCSPISGHRSVSWYQQTPGQGLQFLFEYFSETQRNKGNFPGRFSGRQFSNSRSEMNVSTLELGDSALYLCATPLYRTSVKEWNIQYFGAGTRLSVL.

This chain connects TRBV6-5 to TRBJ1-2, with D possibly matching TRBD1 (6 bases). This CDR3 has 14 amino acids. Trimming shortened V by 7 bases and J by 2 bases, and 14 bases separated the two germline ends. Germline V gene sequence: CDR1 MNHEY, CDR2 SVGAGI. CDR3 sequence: CASTPRGANYGYTF. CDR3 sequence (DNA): TGTGCCAGCACCCCCCGGGGGGCGAACTATGGCTACACCTTC.

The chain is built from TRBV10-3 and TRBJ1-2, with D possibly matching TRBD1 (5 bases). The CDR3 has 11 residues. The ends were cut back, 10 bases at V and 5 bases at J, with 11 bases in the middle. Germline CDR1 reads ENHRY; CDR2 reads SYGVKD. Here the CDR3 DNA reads TGTGCCAGCGGGACCTCATATGGCTACACCTTC. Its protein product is CASGTSYGYTF.

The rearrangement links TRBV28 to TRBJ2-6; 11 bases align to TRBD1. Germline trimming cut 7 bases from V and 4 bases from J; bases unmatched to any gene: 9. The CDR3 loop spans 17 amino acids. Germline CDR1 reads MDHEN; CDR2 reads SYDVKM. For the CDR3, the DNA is TGTGCCAGCATTAAGGACAGGGGGCGTTCGGGGGCCAACGTCCTGACTTTC. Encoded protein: CASIKDRGRSGANVLTF.

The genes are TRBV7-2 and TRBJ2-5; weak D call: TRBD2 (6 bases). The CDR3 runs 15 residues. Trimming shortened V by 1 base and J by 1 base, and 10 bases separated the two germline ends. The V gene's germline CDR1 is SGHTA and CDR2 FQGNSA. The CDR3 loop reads CASSLVGSGQETQYF. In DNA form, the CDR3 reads TGTGCCAGCAGCTTAGTAGGTAGCGGCCAAGAGACCCAGTACTTC.

The CDR3 protein is CASSLYNQETQYF. The DNA for the CDR3 is TGTGCCAGCAGCTTATACAACCAAGAGACCCAGTACTTC. The rearrangement uses TRBV7-3 and TRBJ2-5; D remains ambiguous. CDR1 and CDR2 from the germline V gene are SGHTA and FQGTGA. The V end lost 2 bases, the J end lost 0 bases, and 4 bases lay between the germline ends. This CDR3 comprises 13 residues. The variable domain in full, with the rest retrieved from reference TRBV7-3 and TRBJ2-5, is GAGVSQTPSNKVTEKGKYVELRCDPISGHTALYWYRQSLGQGPEFLIYFQGTGAADDSGLPNDRFFAVRPEGSVSTLKIQRTERGDSAVYLCASSLYNQETQYFGPGTRLLVL.

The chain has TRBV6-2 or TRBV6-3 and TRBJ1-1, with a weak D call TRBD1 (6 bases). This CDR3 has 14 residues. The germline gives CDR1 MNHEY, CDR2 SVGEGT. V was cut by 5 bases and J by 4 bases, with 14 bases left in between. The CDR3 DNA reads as TGTGCCAGCAGTCGCTCTTTGGGGGCCACTGAAGCTTTCTTT. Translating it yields CASSRSLGATEAFF.